The sequence of this T cell receptor (beta chain) was determined in a study of T-cell memory formation after mild COVID-19. From 5'RACE with constant-segment primers came TCR alpha and TCR beta cDNA libraries that carried sample barcodes and UMIs. TCRdb processed the 5' RACE reads anew with MiXCR; each CDR3 protein has one entry. Of about 600,000 distinct CDR3 sequences in the sample, roughly a fifth were seen once. General study points: While clones contracting from day 15 to 85 were balanced between CD4 and CD8, later expanders leaned CD4+.

About this clonotype: Its antigen is as yet unknown.

The TCR comes from an adult woman who had mild COVID-19 (a few samples of this study predate the infection). Cell type and time point are not known. The sequenced material came from PBMCs or a T cell subset sorted from them (not recorded which).

The CDR3 loop reads CASSQDPLVAGGPYNEQFF. CDR3 nucleotides: TGTGCCAGCAGCCAAGATCCCCTAGTAGCGGGGGGGCCCTACAATGAGCAGTTCTTC. The rearrangement links TRBV4-2 to TRBJ2-1; 11 positions agree with TRBD2. Germline CDR1 is LGHNA and CDR2 is YNFKEQ. The CDR3 is made up of 19 amino acids. V shed 0 bases and J 2 bases; nucleotides not matched to a gene: 9.